The following is a T cell receptor (beta chain) sequence with its context. Its antigen is still unknown. Authors' processing steps: The study's classifier, a distant-metastasis tool for papillary thyroid cancer, was built using CDR3 differences across clinicopathological groups. TCRdb ran MiXCR on the PCR reads. Clone size and V and J calls follow TCRdb, not the original study. The table includes about 82,000 clones, around 13% detected once. Until they underwent thyroid surgery, no patient had received any treatment. Germline V CDR1 and CDR2: LGHDT, YNNKEL (reference sequence). Trimming stripped 2 bases from V and 2 bases from J, with 11 bases between. The CDR3 has 15 residues. These data belong to a study of metastatic and nonmetastatic thyroid tumors. For the study at large: Patients with malignant and benign thyroid disease provided blood and tumor or nodule tissue, whose repertoires were compared.

General study results and limits: When malignant thyroid tumors were compared with benign nodules, TCR beta diversity was reportedly significantly higher in the malignant tumors. This held in both blood and tumor samples.

The clonotype originates from a female donor with papillary thyroid cancer or a benign thyroid nodule (not recorded which). Some clones in this sample may be carry-over from other donors' samples. This chain uses TRBV3-1 with TRBJ2-3; D unclear. The sequenced sample consisted of tumor tissue. CDR3: CASSQTPWDTDTQYF. In DNA, the CDR3 is TGTGCCAGCAGCCAAACTCCCTGGGACACAGATACGCAGTATTTT.